This is a list of T cell receptor beta chains from one sample in a study of blood T cells in healthy people across ages. One entry per CDR3 protein results from TCRdb running MiXCR on the 5' RACE reads. The sample contains about 690,000 distinct CDR3 sequences, over 40% of which appear only once. Sequences were obtained from blood. The receptors originated from a man older than 75 in good health. Each CDR3 is given with its conserved first and last residue. The D gene is left open where the match is weak. A clone size is listed for some rows: how often the clone was seen (once, few, many), or a class if it is expanded.

CDR3 DNA: TGTGCCAGCAGCCCTCGACGGAGAACAGATACGCAGTATTTT
CDR3 protein: CASSPRRRTDTQYF
J gene: TRBJ2-3
clone size: .
D gene: .
V gene: TRBV7-2

CDR3 DNA: TGTGCCAGCAGCCCAGGAGGCCAGAGTGGGACGCAGTATTTT
CDR3 protein: CASSPGGQSGTQYF
J gene: TRBJ2-3
clone size: few
D gene: .
V gene: TRBV7-6

CDR3 DNA: TGTGCCAGCAGCCCTGGGACAGCCTATCATGAGCAGTACTTC
CDR3 protein: CASSPGTAYHEQYF
J gene: TRBJ2-7
clone size: .
D gene: TRBD1
V gene: TRBV7-9

CDR3 DNA: TGTGCCACCAGTGAGGGAGGGACAGGGGCCGGCCAAGAGACCCAGTACTTC
CDR3 protein: CATSEGGTGAGQETQYF
J gene: TRBJ2-5
clone size: .
D gene: TRBD1
V gene: TRBV24-1

CDR3 DNA: TGCAGTGCTAGAGATCAAACTGGCGGGAGTCTTAGGAGCTCCTACGAGCAGTACTTC
CDR3 protein: CSARDQTGGSLRSSYEQYF
J gene: TRBJ2-7
clone size: .
D gene: TRBD2
V gene: TRBV20-1

CDR3 DNA: TGTGCCAGCAGCTTTGGACCCCGACAGGTACTTACAGATACGCAGTATTTT
CDR3 protein: CASSFGPRQVLTDTQYF
J gene: TRBJ2-3
clone size: .
D gene: .
V gene: TRBV5-5

CDR3 DNA: TGTGCCAGCCGAGGGAGACAGGCGGGGGGGGCTTTCTTT
CDR3 protein: CASRGRQAGGAFF
J gene: TRBJ1-1
clone size: .
D gene: .
V gene: TRBV6-2/TRBV6-3

CDR3 DNA: TGTGCCAGCAGCCGGTGGGGCCCCGGAAACATTCAGTACTTC
CDR3 protein: CASSRWGPGNIQYF
J gene: TRBJ2-4
clone size: .
D gene: .
V gene: TRBV13

CDR3 DNA: TGTGCCAGCAGTTTATCGAGGCAGGGGAAGGGAGGTGAGCAGTTCTTC
CDR3 protein: CASSLSRQGKGGEQFF
J gene: TRBJ2-1
clone size: once
D gene: .
V gene: TRBV27

CDR3 DNA: TGTGCCAGCAGCTCGAGTGGGGGTAGTTCCTACGAGCAGTACTTC
CDR3 protein: CASSSSGGSSYEQYF
J gene: TRBJ2-7
clone size: few
D gene: .
V gene: TRBV7-2

CDR3 DNA: TGTGCCAGCAGCCAAGAAGAGATCGGACCGGGGGACCAAGAGACCCAGTACTTC
CDR3 protein: CASSQEEIGPGDQETQYF
J gene: TRBJ2-5
clone size: .
D gene: .
V gene: TRBV3-1

CDR3 DNA: TGTGCCAGCAGTCCCCAGGGGACAGAGACCCAGTACTTC
CDR3 protein: CASSPQGTETQYF
J gene: TRBJ2-5
clone size: .
D gene: .
V gene: TRBV6-6

CDR3 DNA: TGCGCCAGCAGCTTTTCACAGGGGAGCTCCTACGAGCAGTACTTC
CDR3 protein: CASSFSQGSSYEQYF
J gene: TRBJ2-7
clone size: few
D gene: TRBD1
V gene: TRBV5-1

CDR3 DNA: TGTGCCAGCAGGGGAGGACAGGGGGGTGGAGGCTACACCTTC
CDR3 protein: CASRGGQGGGGYTF
J gene: TRBJ1-2
clone size: .
D gene: TRBD1
V gene: TRBV28